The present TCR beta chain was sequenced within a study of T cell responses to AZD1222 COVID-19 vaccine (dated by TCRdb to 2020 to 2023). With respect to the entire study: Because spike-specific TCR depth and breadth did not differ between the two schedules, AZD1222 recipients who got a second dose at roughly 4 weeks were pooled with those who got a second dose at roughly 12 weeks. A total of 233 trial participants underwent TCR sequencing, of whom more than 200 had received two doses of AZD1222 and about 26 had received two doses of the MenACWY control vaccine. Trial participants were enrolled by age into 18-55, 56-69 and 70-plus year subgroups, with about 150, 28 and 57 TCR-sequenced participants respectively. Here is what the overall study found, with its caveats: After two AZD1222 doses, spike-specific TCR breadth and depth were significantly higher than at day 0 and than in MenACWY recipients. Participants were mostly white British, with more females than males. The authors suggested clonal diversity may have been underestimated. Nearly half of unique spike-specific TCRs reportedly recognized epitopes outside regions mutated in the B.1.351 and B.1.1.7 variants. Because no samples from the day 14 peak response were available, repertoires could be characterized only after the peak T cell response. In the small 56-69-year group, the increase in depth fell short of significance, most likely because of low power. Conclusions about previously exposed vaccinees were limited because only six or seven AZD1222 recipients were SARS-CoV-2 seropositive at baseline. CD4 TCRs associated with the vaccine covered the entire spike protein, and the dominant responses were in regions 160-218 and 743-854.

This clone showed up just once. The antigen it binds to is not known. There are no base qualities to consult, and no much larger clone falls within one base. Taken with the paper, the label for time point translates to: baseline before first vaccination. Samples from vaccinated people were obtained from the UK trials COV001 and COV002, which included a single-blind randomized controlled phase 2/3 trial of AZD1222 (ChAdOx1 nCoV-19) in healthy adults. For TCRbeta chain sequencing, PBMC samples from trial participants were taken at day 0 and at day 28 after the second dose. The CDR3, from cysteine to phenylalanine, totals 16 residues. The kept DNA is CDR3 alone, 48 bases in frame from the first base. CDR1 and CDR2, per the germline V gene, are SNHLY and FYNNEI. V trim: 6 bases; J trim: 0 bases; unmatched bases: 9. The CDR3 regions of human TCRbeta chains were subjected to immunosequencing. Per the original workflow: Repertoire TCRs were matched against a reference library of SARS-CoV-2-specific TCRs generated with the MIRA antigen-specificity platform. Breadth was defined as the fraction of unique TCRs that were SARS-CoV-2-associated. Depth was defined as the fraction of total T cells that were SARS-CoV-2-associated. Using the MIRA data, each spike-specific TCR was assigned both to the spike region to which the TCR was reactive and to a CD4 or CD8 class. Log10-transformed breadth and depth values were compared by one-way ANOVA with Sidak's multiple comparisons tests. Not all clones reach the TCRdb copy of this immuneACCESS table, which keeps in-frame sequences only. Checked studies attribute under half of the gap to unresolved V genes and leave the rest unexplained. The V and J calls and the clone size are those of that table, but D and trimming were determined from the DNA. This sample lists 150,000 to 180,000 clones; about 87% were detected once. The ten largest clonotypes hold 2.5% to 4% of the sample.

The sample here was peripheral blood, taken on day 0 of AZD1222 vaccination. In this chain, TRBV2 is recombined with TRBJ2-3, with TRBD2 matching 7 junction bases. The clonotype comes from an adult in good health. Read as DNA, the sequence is TGTGCCAGCAGGTCGGGGGGATATCGAAGCACAGATACGCAGTATTTT. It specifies CASRSGGYRSTDTQYF. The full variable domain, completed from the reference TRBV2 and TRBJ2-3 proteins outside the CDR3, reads EPEVTQTPSHQVTQMGQEVILRCVPISNHLYFYWYRQILGQKVEFLVSFYNNEISEKSEIFDDQFSVERPDGSNFTLKIRSTKLEDSAMYFCASRSGGYRSTDTQYFGPGTRLTVL.